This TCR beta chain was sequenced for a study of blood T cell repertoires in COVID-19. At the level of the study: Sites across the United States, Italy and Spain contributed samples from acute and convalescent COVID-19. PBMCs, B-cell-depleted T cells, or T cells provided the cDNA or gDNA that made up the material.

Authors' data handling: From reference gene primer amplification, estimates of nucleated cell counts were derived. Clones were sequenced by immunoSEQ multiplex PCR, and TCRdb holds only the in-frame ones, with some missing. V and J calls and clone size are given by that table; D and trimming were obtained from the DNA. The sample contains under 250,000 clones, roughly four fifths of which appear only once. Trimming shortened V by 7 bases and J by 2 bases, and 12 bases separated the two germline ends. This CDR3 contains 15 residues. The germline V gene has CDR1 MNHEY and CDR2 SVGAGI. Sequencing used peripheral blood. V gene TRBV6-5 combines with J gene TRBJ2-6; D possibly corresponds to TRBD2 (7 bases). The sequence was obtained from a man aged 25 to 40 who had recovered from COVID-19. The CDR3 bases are TGTGCCAGCACCATAGGGGGGGCTGGGGCCAACGTCCTGACTTTC. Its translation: CASTIGGAGANVLTF.